Sequencing of this TCR beta chain was carried out in a study of blood T cell repertoires in COVID-19. Across the study: The United States, Italy and Spain provided the acute and convalescent COVID-19 samples.

The CDR3 is 14 amino acids. Germline values: CDR1 MGHRA, CDR2 YSYEKL. V lost 4 bases and J 3 bases, leaving 12 bases between the germline ends. Recovered status applied to Cohort 3 donors who had two consecutive negative PCRs. It also applied to those with clearance or with symptom resolution. Source study methods: Amplified reference gene primers provided the basis for estimating nucleated cell counts. Produced via immunoSEQ multiplex PCR; TCRdb's table is partial and in-frame only. V and J calls and clone size are as listed in that table; D and trimming were resolved from the DNA. The data hold roughly 450,000 clones, with 90% observed a single time.

The sequence came from a man between 18 and 35 years old who had recovered from COVID-19. The chain is built from TRBV4-1 and TRBJ1-1; D remains ambiguous. Sequences were obtained from PBMCs or T cells enriched from blood (not recorded which). This CDR3 is CASSRRERDTEAFF. DNA for the CDR3: TGCGCCAGCAGCCGTAGGGAGAGGGACACTGAAGCTTTCTTT.